This TCR beta chain stems from a study of radiotherapy plus CTLA-4 blockade in lung cancer. Whole-study results and caveats: Reported findings show early blood T cell clone dynamics, with interferon-beta, best predicted response. Blood saw expansion of tumor-derived TCR clones after radiotherapy plus ipilimumab.

A word on this clone: Its antigen remains unknown.

Data came from immunoSEQ multiplex PCR; TCRdb stores just in-frame clones and leaves some out. Of nearly 95,000 clones listed, roughly four fifths were seen once; the top ten hold about 25%. Trimming shortened V by 4 bases and J by 5 bases, and 6 bases separated the two germline ends. There are 11 residues in the CDR3. CDR1 SGHTA and CDR2 FQGNSA come from the germline V gene. Focal radiation and CTLA-4 blockade (ipilimumab) were tested in chemo-refractory metastatic non-small-cell lung cancer patients. Sequencing used peripheral blood, obtained from a patient treated with radiotherapy plus ipilimumab. This TCR was recovered from a human donor with non-small cell lung cancer that progressed on radiotherapy plus ipilimumab. The V and J genes are TRBV7-2 and TRBJ2-7; no reliable D call. The CDR3, as DNA: TGTGCCAGCAGCTCCGCTCACGAGCAGTACTTC. Amino acids: CASSSAHEQYF.